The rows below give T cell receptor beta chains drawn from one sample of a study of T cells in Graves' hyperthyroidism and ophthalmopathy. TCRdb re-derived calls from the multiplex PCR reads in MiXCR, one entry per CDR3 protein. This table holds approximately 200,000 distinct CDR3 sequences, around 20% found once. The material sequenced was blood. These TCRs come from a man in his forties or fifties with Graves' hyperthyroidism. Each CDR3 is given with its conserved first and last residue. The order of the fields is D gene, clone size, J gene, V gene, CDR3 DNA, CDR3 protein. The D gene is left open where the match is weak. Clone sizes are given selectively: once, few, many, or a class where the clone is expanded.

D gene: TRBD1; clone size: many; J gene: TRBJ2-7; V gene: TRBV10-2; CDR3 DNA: TGCGCCAGCAGTGAGTCGACAGGGCCTATCACCCGGGGGCAGTACTTC; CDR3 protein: CASSESTGPITRGQYF
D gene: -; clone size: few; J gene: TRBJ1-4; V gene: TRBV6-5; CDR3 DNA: TGTGCCAGCAGTTATGACGGGGCGGCTAATAAAAAACTGTTTTTT; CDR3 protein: CASSYDGAANKKLFF
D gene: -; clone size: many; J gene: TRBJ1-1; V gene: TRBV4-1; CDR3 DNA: TGCGCCAGCAGCCAAGTTGGGATGGGGGAAGCTTTCTTT; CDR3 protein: CASSQVGMGEAFF
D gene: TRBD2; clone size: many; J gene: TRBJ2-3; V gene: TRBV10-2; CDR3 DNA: TGCGCCAGCAGTGGAAGCGGGGGGGCGGTAGATACGCAGTATTTT; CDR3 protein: CASSGSGGAVDTQYF
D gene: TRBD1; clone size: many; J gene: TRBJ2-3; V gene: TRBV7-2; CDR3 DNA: TGTGCCAGCAGCTTAGGGGGACAGGGACCCACAGATACGCAGTATTTT; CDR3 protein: CASSLGGQGPTDTQYF
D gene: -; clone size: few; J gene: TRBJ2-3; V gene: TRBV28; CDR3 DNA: TGTGCCAGCAGCCCCCCCACCACAGATACGCAGTATTTT; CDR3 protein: CASSPPTTDTQYF
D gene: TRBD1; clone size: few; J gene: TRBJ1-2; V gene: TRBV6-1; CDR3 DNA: TGTGCCAGCAGTCGGGACAGTCAAATAGCTAACTATGGCTACACCTTC; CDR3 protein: CASSRDSQIANYGYTF
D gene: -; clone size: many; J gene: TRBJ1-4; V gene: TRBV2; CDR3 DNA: TGTGCCAGCAGTGAAGCACTCGCGGGCTTAGGTGAAAAACTGTTTTTT; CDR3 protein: CASSEALAGLGEKLFF
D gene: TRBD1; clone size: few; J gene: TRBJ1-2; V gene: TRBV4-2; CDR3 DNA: TGTGCCAGCAGCCACGACAGGGACGGCTATGGCTACACCTTC; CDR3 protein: CASSHDRDGYGYTF
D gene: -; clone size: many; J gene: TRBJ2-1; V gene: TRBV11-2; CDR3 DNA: TGTGCCAGCAGCTTATATCGGGGGGCTAACAATGAGCAGTTCTTC; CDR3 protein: CASSLYRGANNEQFF
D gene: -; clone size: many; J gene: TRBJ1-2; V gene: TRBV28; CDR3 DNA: TGTGCCAGCAGCAGGCAAGGGAATACTAACTATGGCTACACCTTC; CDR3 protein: CASSRQGNTNYGYTF
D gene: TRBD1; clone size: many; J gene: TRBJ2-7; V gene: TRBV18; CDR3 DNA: TGTGCCAGCTCACTGGGGGACAGCTACGAGCAGTACTTC; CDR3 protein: CASSLGDSYEQYF
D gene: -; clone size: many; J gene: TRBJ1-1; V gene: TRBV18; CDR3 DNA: TGTGCCAGCTCACAAACTAGGAACACTGAAGCTTTCTTT; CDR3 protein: CASSQTRNTEAFF
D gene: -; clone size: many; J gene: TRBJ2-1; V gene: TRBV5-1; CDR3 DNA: TGCGCCAGCAGCTTGGACCAGGGTTACAATGAGCAGTTCTTC; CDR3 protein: CASSLDQGYNEQFF
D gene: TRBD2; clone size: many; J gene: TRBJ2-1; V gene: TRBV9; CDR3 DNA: TGTGCCAGCAGCGTGGATAGCGGGGGGTATGAGCAGTTCTTC; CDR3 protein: CASSVDSGGYEQFF
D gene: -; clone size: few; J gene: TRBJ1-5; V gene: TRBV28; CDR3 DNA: TGTGCCAGCAGTATTGGCGGGCCCCAGCATTTT; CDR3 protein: CASSIGGPQHF
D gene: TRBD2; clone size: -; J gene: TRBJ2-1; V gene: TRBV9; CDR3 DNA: TGTGCCAGCAGCGCTAGCGGGGGGGCCTTAAATGAGCAGTTCTTC; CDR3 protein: CASSASGGALNEQFF
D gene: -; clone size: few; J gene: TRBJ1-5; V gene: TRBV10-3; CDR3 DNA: TGTGCCATCAGTACCGTCCAACACGCCGGCGGGGATCAGCCCCAGCATTTT; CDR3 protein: CAISTVQHAGGDQPQHF
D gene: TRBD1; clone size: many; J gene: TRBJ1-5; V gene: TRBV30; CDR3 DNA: TGTGCCTGGAGTGCCGGGACAGGGGCAGCCCAGCATTTT; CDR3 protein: CAWSAGTGAAQHF
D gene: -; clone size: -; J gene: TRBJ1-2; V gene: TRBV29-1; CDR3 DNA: TGCAGCGTTGAAGAAGGGGGGTACTATGGCTACACCTTC; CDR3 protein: CSVEEGGYYGYTF
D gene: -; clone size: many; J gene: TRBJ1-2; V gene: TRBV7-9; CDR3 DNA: TGTGCCAGCAGCTTAGACGTCAGGCAGACGGAAGGCTACACCTTC; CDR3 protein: CASSLDVRQTEGYTF
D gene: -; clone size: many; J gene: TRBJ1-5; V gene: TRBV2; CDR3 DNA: TGTGCCAGCAGTGACTCAGGGGCGGGTCAGCCCCAGCATTTT; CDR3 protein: CASSDSGAGQPQHF
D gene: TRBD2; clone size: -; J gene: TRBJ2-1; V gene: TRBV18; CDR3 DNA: TGTGCCAGCTCACCAAGGCGGGGGGGAGACAATGAGCAGTTCTTC; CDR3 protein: CASSPRRGGDNEQFF
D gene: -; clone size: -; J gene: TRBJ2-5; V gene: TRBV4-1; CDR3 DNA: TGCGCCAGCAGCCAACTGCAGGCCCAAGAGACCCAGTACTTC; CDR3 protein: CASSQLQAQETQYF
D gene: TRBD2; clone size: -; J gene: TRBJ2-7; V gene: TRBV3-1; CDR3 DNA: TGTGCCAGCAAAGGTGGGACTAGCGTTTACGAGCAGTACTTC; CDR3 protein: CASKGGTSVYEQYF
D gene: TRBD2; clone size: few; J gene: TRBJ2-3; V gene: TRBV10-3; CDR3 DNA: TGTGCCATCAGAGAAGCGGGGAGGCCCCAAGATACGCAGTATTTT; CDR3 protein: CAIREAGRPQDTQYF
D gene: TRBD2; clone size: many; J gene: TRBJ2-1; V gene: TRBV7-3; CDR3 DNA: TGTGCCAGCAGCCTAGGAGCGGGGGCCCACAATGAGCAGTTCTTC; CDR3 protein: CASSLGAGAHNEQFF
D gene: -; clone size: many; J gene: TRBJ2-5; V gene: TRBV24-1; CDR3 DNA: TGTGCCACCCACGGGGGAGAGACCCAGTACTTC; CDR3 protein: CATHGGETQYF
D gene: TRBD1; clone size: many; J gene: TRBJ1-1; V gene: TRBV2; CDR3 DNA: TGTGCCAGCACTGGACAGGGGAACACTGAAGCTTTCTTT; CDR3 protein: CASTGQGNTEAFF
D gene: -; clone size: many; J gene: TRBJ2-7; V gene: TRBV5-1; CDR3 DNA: TGCGCCAGCAGCTTTAATCCGGCAGCCCAAGGGTACGAGCAGTACTTC; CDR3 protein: CASSFNPAAQGYEQYF
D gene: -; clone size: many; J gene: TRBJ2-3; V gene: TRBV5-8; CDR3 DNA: TGTGCCAGCAGCTTGGTGGACGGGGCAGATACGCAGTATTTT; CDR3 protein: CASSLVDGADTQYF
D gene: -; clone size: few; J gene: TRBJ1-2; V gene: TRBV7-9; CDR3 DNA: TGTGCCAGCAGCCCGTTAGGCTGGGGCTACACCTTC; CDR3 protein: CASSPLGWGYTF
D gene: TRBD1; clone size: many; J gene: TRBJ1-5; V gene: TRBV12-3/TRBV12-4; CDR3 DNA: TGTGCCAGCAGCCCCGGGACAGGGAGGTTTCAGCCCCAGCATTTT; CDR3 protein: CASSPGTGRFQPQHF
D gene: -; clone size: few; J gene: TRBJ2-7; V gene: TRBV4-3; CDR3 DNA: TGCGCCAGCAGCCAAGAACAGTCCTCCTACGAGCAGTACTTC; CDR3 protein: CASSQEQSSYEQYF
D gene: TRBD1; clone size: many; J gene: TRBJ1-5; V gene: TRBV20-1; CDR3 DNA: TGCAGTGCTAGAGGGGACAGGGGGCGTTATCAGCCCCAGCATTTT; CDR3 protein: CSARGDRGRYQPQHF
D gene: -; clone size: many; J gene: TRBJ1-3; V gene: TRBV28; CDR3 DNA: TGTGCCAGCAGTACACAGGGCCGCCATGGAAACACCATATATTTT; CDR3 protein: CASSTQGRHGNTIYF
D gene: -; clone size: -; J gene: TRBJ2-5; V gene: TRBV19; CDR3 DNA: TGTGCCAGTAGCCTCGCTCTCCGGGGGACCCAGTACTTC; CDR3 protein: CASSLALRGTQYF
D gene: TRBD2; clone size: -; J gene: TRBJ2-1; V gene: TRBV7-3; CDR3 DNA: TGTGCCAGCAGCCGACTAGCGGGGGGCTACAATGAGCAGTTCTTC; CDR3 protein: CASSRLAGGYNEQFF
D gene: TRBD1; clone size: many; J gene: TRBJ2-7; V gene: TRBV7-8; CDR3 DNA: TGTGCCAGCAGCTTAGAGGGACAGTCTTACGAGCAGTACTTC; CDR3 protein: CASSLEGQSYEQYF
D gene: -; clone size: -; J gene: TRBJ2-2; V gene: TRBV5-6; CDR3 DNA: TGTGCCAGCAGCGCCAGTCAGACCGGGGAGCTGTTTTTT; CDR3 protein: CASSASQTGELFF
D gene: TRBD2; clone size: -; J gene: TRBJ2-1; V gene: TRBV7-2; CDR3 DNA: TGTGCCAGCAGCTTAGTTTTGGGCGGGGGGTACAATGAGCAGTTCTTC; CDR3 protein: CASSLVLGGGYNEQFF
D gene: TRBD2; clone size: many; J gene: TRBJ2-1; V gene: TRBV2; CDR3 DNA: TGTGCCAGCAGTGCAGTCCCTACCCTAGCGGGGGGGTACAATGAGCAGTTCTTC; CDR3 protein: CASSAVPTLAGGYNEQFF
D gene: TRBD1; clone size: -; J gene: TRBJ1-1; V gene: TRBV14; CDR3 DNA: TGTGCCAGCAGCCAATTTGACAGGGTTGACACTGAAGCTTTCTTT; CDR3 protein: CASSQFDRVDTEAFF
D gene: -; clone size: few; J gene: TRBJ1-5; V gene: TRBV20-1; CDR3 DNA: TGCAGTGCATCGGAGGTACCGAATCAGCCCCAGCATTTT; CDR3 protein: CSASEVPNQPQHF
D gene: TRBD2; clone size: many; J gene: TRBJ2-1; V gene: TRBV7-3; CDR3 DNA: TGTGCCAGCAGCTTAGCGGGACTAGCGGGGAGTGAGCAGTTCTTC; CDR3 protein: CASSLAGLAGSEQFF
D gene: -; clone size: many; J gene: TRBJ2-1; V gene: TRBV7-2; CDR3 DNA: TGTGCCAGCAGCCGGACCGGGGGGCCTTCCTACAATGAGCAGTTCTTC; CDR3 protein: CASSRTGGPSYNEQFF